A single sample is the source of the 7 T cell receptor beta chains below, sequenced in a study of blood T cell repertoires in COVID-19. Sequencing used immunoSEQ multiplex PCR; TCRdb keeps in-frame clones, though not all of them. Here the sample spans over 150,000 clones, around 84% being singletons. Specimen: peripheral blood. The receptors shown here come from a man in his forties with acute or convalescent COVID-19.

V and J are TRBV6-6 and TRBJ1-5; possibly TRBD1 for D (6 bases). Germline V gives CDR1 MNHNY, CDR2 SVGAGI (reference sequence). The CDR3 contains 16 residues. The V end lost 5 bases, the J end lost 3 bases, and 17 bases lay between the germline ends. The CDR3 bases are TGTGCCAGCAGTCAGTCGGCGGACAGATACAATCAGCCCCAGCATTTT. This sequence encodes CASSQSADRYNQPQHF.

The chain carries TRBV7-9 and TRBJ1-1; the D gene is possibly TRBD1 (6 bases). V gave up 5 bases and J gave up 1 base, with 8 bases separating them. Germline assignment: CDR1 SEHNR and CDR2 FQNEAQ (reference sequence). CDR3 length equals 13 residues. CDR3 coding DNA: TGTGCCAGCAGCCGAGGGGGGAACACTGAAGCTTTCTTT. This encodes CASSRGGNTEAFF.

This clone was recorded once. The chain is built from TRBV19 and TRBJ2-2; 9 bases line up with TRBD1. There are 13 residues in the CDR3. Germline V gene sequence: CDR1 LNHDA, CDR2 SQIVND (reference sequence). V shed 10 bases and J 6 bases; nucleotides not matched to a gene: 6. The CDR3 region is CAIGDRVSGELFF. The CDR3, as DNA: TGTGCCATCGGGGACAGGGTTTCCGGGGAGCTGTTTTTT.

V gene TRBV11-3 combines with J gene TRBJ1-1; D not certain. CDR1 and CDR2 (germline): SGHNT, YENEEA. V shed 5 bases and J shed 4 bases, with 14 bases lying between them. The CDR3 has 14 amino acids. CDR3 amino acids: CASSPRVGSTEAFF. In nucleotides, the CDR3 is TGTGCCAGCAGCCCCCGGGTGGGGAGCACTGAAGCTTTCTTT.

The chain carries TRBV18 and TRBJ1-3, with D perhaps TRBD1 (6 bases). Germline values: CDR1 KGHSH, CDR2 LQKENI. The CDR3 has 16 residues. The V end was cut by 5 bases, the J end by 0 bases, with 14 bases between. This CDR3 reads CASSMDSLNSGNTIYF. CDR3 DNA: TGTGCCAGCTCAATGGACAGCTTGAACTCTGGAAACACCATATATTTT.

This rearrangement joins TRBV9 to TRBJ1-1; possibly TRBD1 for D (5 bases). V lost 0 bases and J 12 bases, leaving 21 bases between the germline ends. Looked up from germline, CDR1 is SGDLS and CDR2 is YYNGEE. CDR3 length: 15 residues. CDR3 bases: TGTGCCAGCAGCGTAGCTACGACAGTCCCTAGTACGACTTTCTTT. This translates into CASSVATTVPSTTFF. Full variable domain (outside the CDR3, taken from reference TRBV9 and TRBJ1-1): DSGVTQTPKHLITATGQRVTLRCSPRSGDLSVYWYQQSLDQGLQFLIQYYNGEERAKGNILERFSAQQFPDLHSELNLSSLELGDSALYFCASSVATTVPSTTFFGQGTRLTVV.

The J gene is TRBJ2-1, the V gene TRBV3-1 (or the pseudogene TRBV3-2); 14 bases map to TRBD2. Germline trimming cut 4 bases from V and 9 bases from J; bases unmatched to any gene: 11. Germline values: CDR1 LGHDT, CDR2 YNNKEL (reference sequence). The length of the CDR3 is 17 residues. CDR3 residues: CASSPPGLAGVISEQFF. In nucleotides, the CDR3 is TGTGCCAGCAGCCCACCGGGACTAGCGGGGGTAATAAGTGAGCAGTTCTTC.